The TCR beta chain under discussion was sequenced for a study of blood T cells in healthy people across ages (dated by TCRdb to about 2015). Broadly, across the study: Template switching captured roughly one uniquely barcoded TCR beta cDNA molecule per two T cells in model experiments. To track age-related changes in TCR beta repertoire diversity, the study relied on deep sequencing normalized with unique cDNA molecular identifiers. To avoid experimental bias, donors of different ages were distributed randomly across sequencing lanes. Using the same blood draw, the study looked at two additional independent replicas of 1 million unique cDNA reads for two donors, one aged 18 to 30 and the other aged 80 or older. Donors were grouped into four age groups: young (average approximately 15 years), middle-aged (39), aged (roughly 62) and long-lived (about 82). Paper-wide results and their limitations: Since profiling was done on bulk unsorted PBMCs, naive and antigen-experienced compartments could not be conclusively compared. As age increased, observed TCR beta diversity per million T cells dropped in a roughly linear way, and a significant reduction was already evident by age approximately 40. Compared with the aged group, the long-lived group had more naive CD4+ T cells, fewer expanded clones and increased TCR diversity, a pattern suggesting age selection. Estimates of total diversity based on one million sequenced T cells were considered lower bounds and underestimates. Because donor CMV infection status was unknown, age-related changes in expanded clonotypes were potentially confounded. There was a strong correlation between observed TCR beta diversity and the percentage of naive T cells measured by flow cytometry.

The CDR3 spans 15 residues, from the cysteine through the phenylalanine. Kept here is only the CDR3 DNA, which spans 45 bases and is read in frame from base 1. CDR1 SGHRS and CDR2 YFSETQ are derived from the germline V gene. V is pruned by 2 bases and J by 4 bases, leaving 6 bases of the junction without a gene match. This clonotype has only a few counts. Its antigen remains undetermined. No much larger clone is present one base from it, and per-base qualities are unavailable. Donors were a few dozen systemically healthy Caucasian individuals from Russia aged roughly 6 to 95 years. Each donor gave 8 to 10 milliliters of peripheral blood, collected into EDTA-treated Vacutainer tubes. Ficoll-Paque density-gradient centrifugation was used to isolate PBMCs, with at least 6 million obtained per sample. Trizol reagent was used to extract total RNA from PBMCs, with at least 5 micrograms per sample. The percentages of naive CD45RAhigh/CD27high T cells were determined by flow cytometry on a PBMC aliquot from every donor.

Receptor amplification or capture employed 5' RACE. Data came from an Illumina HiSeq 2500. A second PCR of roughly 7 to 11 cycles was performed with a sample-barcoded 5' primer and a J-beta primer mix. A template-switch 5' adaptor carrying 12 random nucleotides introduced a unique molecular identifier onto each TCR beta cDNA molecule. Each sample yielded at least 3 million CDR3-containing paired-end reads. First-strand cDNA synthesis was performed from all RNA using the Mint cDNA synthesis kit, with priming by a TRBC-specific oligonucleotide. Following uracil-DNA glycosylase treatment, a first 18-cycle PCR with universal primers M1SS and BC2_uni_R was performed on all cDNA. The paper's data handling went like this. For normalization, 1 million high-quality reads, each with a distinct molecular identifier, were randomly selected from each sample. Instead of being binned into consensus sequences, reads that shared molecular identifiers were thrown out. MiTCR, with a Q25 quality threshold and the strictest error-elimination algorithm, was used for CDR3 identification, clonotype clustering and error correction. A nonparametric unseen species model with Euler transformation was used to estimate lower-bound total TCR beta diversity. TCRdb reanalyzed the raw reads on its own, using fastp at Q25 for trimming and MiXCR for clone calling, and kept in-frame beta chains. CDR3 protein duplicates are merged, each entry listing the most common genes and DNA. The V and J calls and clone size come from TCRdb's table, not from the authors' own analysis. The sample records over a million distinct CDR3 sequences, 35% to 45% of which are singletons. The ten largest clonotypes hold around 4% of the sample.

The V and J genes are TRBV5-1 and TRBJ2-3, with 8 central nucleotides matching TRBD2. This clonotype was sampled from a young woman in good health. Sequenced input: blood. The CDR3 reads CASSFLAGLADTQYF. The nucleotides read TGCGCCAGCAGCTTCTTAGCGGGATTGGCAGATACGCAGTATTTT.